Described below is a single T cell receptor (beta chain) sequence and its context. The data derive from a study of shared T cell receptors in the human thymus. This CDR3 is built from 20 residues. V shed 3 bases and J shed 2 bases, with 28 bases lying between them. Per the germline V gene, CDR1 is SGHRS and CDR2 is YFSETQ. Sequencing used immunoSEQ multiplex PCR; TCRdb keeps in-frame clones, though not all of them. In the table there are 600,000 or so clones, roughly 86% of which are singletons. These data also formed part of another study, on human thymus T cells. This second study notes: Thymus pieces cut out during corrective heart surgery were the tissue that was used.

This TCR was sampled from a boy younger than two with a congenital heart defect. The sequencing input was thymocytes. This sequence joins TRBV5-1 and TRBJ2-3; possible D gene TRBD1, 6 bases. The CDR3 region has the DNA TGCGCCAGCAGCTCTAAAAACTACTACAGGGCGCCCAGCTTCACAGATACGCAGTATTTT. Translated: CASSSKNYYRAPSFTDTQYF.